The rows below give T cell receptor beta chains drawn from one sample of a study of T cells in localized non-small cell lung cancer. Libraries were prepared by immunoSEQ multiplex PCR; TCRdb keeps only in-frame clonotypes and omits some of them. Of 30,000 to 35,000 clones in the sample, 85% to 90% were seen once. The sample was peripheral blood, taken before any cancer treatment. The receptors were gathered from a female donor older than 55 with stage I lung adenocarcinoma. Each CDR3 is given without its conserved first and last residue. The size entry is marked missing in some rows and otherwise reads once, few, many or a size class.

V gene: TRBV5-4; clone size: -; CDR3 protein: ASSSRQGADEQY
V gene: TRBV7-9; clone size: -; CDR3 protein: ASSPQGVPTWNTEAF
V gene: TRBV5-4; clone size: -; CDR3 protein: ASSLDRWTSGYEQY
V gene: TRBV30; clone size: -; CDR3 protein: AWRPTGRGGYT
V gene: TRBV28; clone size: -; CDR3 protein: ASSSPDTHEQY
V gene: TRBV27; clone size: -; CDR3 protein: ASSLYRGATEAF
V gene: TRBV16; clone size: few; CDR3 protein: ASSQETGISEKLF
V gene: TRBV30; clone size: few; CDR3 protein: AWRIGGGIGTQY
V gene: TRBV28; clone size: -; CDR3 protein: ASRTAGGGKNIQY
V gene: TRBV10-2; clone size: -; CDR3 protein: ASSESKGNTGELF
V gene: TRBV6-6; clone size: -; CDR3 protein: ASSAAGNTEAF
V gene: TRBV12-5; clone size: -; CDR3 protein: ASGVGARSGNTIY
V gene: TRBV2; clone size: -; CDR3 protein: ASSETSGKNIQY
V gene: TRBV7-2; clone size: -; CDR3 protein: ASSLRTANTGELF
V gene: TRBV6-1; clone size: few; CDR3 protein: ATSLTVNQPQH
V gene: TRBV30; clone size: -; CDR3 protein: AWSEGFNQPQH
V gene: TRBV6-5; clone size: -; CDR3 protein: ASSVAVTYEQY
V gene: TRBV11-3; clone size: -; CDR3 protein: ASSLVGGNEQF
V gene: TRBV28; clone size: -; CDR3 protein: ATTRGGAASEAF
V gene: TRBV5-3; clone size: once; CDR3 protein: ARSTTASNYGYT
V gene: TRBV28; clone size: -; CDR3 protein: ASSRGGSYNSPLH
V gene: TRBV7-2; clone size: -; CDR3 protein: ASSPGPTTDTQY
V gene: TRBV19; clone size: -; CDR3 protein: ASSKGTHSNQPQH
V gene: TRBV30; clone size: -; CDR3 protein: AWRGDGHLNTEAF
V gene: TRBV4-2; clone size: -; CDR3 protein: ASSHRAGSTGELF
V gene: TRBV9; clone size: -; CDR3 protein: ASSLTGLAASTDTQY
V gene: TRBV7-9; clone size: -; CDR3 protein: ASSPWDRGLYEQY
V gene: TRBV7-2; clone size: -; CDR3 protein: ASSRDRANTEAF
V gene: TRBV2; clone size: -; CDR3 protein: ASSDREGTPPQH
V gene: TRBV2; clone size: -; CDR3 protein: ASSAGQGNTEAF
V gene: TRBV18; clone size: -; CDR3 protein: ASSPVRGPSRGGETQY
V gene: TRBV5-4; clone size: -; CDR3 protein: ASSSTNEKLF
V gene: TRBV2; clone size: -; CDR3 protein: ASRLTGEGQPQH
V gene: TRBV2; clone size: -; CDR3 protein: ASSGGVAGGYNEQF
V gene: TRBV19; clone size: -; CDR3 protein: ASSGGPGDNEQF